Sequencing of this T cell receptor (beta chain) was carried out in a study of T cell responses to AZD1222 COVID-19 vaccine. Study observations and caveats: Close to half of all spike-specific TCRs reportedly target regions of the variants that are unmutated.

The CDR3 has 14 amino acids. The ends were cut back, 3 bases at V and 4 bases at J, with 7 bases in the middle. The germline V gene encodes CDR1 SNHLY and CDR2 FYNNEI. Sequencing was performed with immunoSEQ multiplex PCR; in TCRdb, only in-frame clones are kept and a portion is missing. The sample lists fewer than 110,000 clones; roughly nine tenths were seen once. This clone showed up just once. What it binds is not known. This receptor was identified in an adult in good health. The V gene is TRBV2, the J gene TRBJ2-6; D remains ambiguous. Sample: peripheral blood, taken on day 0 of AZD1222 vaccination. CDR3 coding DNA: TGTGCCAGCAGTGACGTATCCGGGGCCAACGTCCTGACTTTC. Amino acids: CASSDVSGANVLTF.